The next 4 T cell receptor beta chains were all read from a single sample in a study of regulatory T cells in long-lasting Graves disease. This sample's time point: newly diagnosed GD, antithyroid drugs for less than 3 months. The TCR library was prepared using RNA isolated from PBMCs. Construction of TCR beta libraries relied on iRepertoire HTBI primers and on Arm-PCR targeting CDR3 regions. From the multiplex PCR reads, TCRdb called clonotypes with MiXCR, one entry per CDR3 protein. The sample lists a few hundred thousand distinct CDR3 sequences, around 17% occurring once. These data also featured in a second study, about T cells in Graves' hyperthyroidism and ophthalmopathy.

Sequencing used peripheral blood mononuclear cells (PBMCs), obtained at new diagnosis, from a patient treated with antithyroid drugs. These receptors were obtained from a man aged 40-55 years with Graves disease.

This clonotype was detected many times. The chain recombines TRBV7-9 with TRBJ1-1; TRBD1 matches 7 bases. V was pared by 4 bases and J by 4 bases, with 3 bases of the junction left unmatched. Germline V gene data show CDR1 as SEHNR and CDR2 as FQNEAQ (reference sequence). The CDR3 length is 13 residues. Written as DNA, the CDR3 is TGTGCCAGCAGCTCCTCAGGGGGCACTGAAGCTTTCTTT. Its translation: CASSSSGGTEAFF.

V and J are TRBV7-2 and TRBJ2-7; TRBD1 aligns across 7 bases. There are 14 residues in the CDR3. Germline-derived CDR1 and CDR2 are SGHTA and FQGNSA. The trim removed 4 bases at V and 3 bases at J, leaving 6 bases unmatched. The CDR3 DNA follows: TGTGCCAGCAGCTCGACGGGACAGCTCTACGAGCAGTACTTC. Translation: CASSSTGQLYEQYF.

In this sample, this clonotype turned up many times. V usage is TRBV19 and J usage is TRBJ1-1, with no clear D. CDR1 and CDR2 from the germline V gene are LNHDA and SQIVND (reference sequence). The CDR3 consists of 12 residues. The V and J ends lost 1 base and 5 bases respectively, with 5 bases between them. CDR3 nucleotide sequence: TGTGCCAGTAGTATAGGAATGACTGAAGCTTTCTTT. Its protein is CASSIGMTEAFF.

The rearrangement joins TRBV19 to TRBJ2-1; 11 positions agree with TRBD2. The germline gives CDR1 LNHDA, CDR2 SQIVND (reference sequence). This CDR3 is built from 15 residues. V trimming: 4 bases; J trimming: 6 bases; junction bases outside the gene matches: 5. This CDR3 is CASSKTSGVLNEQFF. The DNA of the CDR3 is TGTGCCAGTAGTAAGACTAGCGGGGTCCTCAATGAGCAGTTCTTC.